Each of the 12 T cell receptor beta chains below was sequenced from the same sample in a study of shared clonotypes between healthy human individuals. Here immunoSEQ multiplex PCR was the method, and the copy in TCRdb shows in-frame clones only, minus some. The data hold about 2.3 million clones, with over 90% observed a single time. The sample was naive CD4+ T cells from PBMCs. Indicated subset: CD45RA+ positively selected. Receptors originate from a man aged 18 to 35 in good health. Some clones in this sample may be carry-over from other donors' samples.

The V gene is TRBV7-9, the J gene TRBJ1-2; D call uncertain. Trimming removed 2 bases at V and 0 bases at J, with 7 bases between. The CDR3 consists of 14 residues. Germline CDR1 SEHNR, CDR2 FQNEAQ (reference sequence). The CDR3 here is CASSLNPANYGYTF. As DNA, the CDR3 is TGTGCCAGCAGCTTAAATCCAGCTAACTATGGCTACACCTTC.

This clone was observed once. The gene calls are TRBV28 and TRBJ1-2; the D gene is possibly TRBD1 (5 bases). Germline values: CDR1 MDHEN, CDR2 SYDVKM. Between the trimmed V and J ends, which lost 10 bases and 4 bases, there was a span of 10 bases. The CDR3 is 11 amino acids. The CDR3 reads CATGGIYGYTF. The CDR3 DNA follows: TGTGCCACCGGGGGTATCTATGGCTACACCTTC.

V is TRBV2 and J is TRBJ2-3; TRBD2 matches 12 bases. The CDR3 loop spans 16 amino acids. Germline trimming cut 11 bases from V and 2 bases from J; bases unmatched to any gene: 11. Germline CDR1 and CDR2: SNHLY and FYNNEI. This CDR3 is CAPGGTSGFSTDTQYF. Written as DNA, the CDR3 is TGTGCCCCCGGAGGGACTAGCGGGTTCTCCACAGATACGCAGTATTTT.

The J gene is TRBJ2-7, the V gene TRBV28, with no clear D. CDR1 is MDHEN and CDR2 is SYDVKM in the germline V gene. The germline V and J ends were trimmed by 3 bases and 2 bases, with 17 bases remaining between them. The CDR3 is made up of 16 amino acids. CDR3 amino acids: CASSFDRKRVTYEQYF. The CDR3 DNA reads as TGTGCCAGCAGTTTCGACCGGAAAAGGGTGACCTACGAGCAGTACTTC.

This chain joins TRBV27 and TRBJ2-5; 8 nucleotides align to TRBD1. In germline, CDR1 is MNHEY, CDR2 SMNVEV (reference sequence). V shed 3 bases and J 4 bases; nucleotides not matched to a gene: 4. CDR3 length: 14 amino acids. Here the CDR3 reads CASSLDRDRETQYF. The CDR3 DNA sequence: TGTGCCAGCAGTTTGGACAGGGACCGAGAGACCCAGTACTTC.

This chain connects TRBV12-5 to TRBJ1-2; TRBD1 matches 10 bases. Germline V CDR1 and CDR2: LGHNT, FRNRAP. This CDR3 has 15 residues. With V trimmed by 5 bases and J by 8 bases, 11 bases remained unmatched. The DNA of the CDR3 is TGTGCTAGTGGTCCCCGGGACAGGGGAGAGGAAGGCTACACCTTC. Its translation: CASGPRDRGEEGYTF. Full variable domain (rest looked up from reference TRBV12-5 and TRBJ1-2): DARVTQTPRHKVTEMGQEVTMRCQPILGHNTVFWYRQTMMQGLELLAYFRNRAPLDDSGMPKDRFSAEMPDATLATLKIQPSEPRDSAVYFCASGPRDRGEEGYTFGSGTRLTVV.

This chain joins TRBV5-1 and TRBJ2-5; TRBD2 matches at 14 bases. The CDR3 loop spans 19 amino acids. The J segment lost 5 bases and the V segment lost 0 bases, leaving 12 bases of the junction unmatched. Germline values: CDR1 SGHRS, CDR2 YFSETQ. The CDR3, as DNA: TGCGCCAGCAGCTTGGCGGATGTTAGGACTAGCGGGAGGTGGGAGACCCAGTACTTC. Protein product: CASSLADVRTSGRWETQYF.

The rearrangement links TRBV29-1 to TRBJ2-3, with D perhaps given as TRBD1 or TRBD2 (5 bases each). The germline gives CDR1 SQVTM, CDR2 ANQGSEA. Trimming took 7 bases from V and 1 from J, leaving 12 bases between them. The CDR3 is made up of 13 amino acids. The CDR3 sequence: CSASGPGTDTQYF. The DNA of the CDR3 is TGCAGCGCCTCGGGACCTGGCACAGATACGCAGTATTTT.

The chain has TRBV5-1 and TRBJ1-2; weak D call: TRBD1 (5 bases). CDR3 length equals 14 residues. Germline V gene lookup returns CDR1 SGHRS and CDR2 YFSETQ. Trimming pared 1 base from V and 7 bases from J, leaving 14 bases between. In nucleotides, the CDR3 is TGCGCCAGCAGCTTGTTCACGGGACTGTCTGGCTACACCTTC. This gives the protein CASSLFTGLSGYTF.

The V call is TRBV7-9, the J call TRBJ2-6; no reliable D call. CDR1 and CDR2 (germline): SEHNR, FQNEAQ (reference sequence). V was trimmed by 10 bases and J by 2 bases, leaving 9 bases between them. The CDR3 has 13 amino acids. The CDR3 region has the DNA TGTGCCAATCAGGTTGCTGGGGCCAACGTCCTGACTTTC. Encoded protein: CANQVAGANVLTF.

The V call is TRBV7-2, the J call TRBJ2-3; 8 bases agree with TRBD1. Trimming removed 4 bases from V and 1 base from J; junction bases left unmatched: 4. The CDR3 is 15 residues long. Germline-derived CDR1 and CDR2 are SGHTA and FQGNSA. This CDR3 is CASSSPDRGTDTQYF. In DNA form, the CDR3 reads TGTGCCAGCAGCTCCCCGGACAGGGGCACAGATACGCAGTATTTT.

The chain joins TRBV28 to TRBJ2-7; D gene ambiguous. Germline lookup yields CDR1 MDHEN and CDR2 SYDVKM. V was pared by 6 bases and J by 4 bases, with 10 bases between. The CDR3 covers 12 residues. CDR3 loop: CASRQSRYEQYF. CDR3 DNA sequence: TGTGCCAGCAGGCAATCGAGATACGAGCAGTACTTC.